This T cell receptor (beta chain) emerged from a study of cytomegalovirus exposure and HLA in healthy donors. Study at large: Counted in an early data release were about 85 million unique TCRs from HLA-typed donors. Study-level findings and limits: Further analysis, carried out later, found HLA-associated TCR beta chains more clonally expanded than equally common other chains. Follow-up analysis later connected one missense variant in DCLRE1C with trimming of TCR beta V- and J-genes. Sequencing depth across donors, presence/absence analyses assumed, was roughly uniform.

This clone appeared a few times. The antigen is not known. The PCR employed 60 Vbeta primers together with 13 Jbeta primers. TCRdb keeps only in-frame clones here, not all; method: immunoSEQ multiplex PCR. The table has around 170,000 clones, about 84% seen once. The germline gives CDR1 SGHDT, CDR2 YYEEEE. The length of the CDR3 is 13 residues. Trimming shortened V by 0 bases and J by 4 bases, and 7 bases separated the two germline ends. Sample: PBMCs. V usage is TRBV5-6 and J usage is TRBJ1-1; no definite D call. The sequence came from a man aged 50 to 59 in good health and CMV-seronegative. For the CDR3, the DNA is TGTGCCAGCAGCTTGGTGGCCCCCACTGAAGCTTTCTTT. Its protein product is CASSLVAPTEAFF.